Presented here are 28 T cell receptor beta chains from one specimen sequenced in a study of blood T cell repertoires in COVID-19. Libraries were prepared by immunoSEQ multiplex PCR; TCRdb keeps only in-frame clonotypes and omits some of them. The sample comprises approximately 150,000 clones, about nine tenths of which are singletons, and around 1.5% rests with the top ten. Sample: peripheral blood. The receptors originated from a human donor in a cohort sampled during active COVID-19.

V is TRBV5-5 and J is TRBJ2-7; 9 bases line up with TRBD2. The germline V gene has CDR1 SGHKS and CDR2 YYEKEE (reference sequence). The CDR3 totals 13 residues. J lost 4 bases, V lost 4 bases, and 3 bases had no gene match. This CDR3 is CASSAGGTYEQYF. The CDR3 region has the DNA TGTGCCAGCAGCGCGGGGGGGACTTACGAGCAGTACTTC.

The chain links TRBV6-5 to TRBJ1-6, with 10 nucleotides matching TRBD1. The CDR3 contains 16 residues. The germline CDR1 and CDR2 sequences are MNHEY and SVGAGI. Trimming removed 2 bases from V and 9 bases from J; junction bases left unmatched: 7. The CDR3 DNA reads TGTGCCAGCAGTTACCACCACCGGGACAGGGGTTCACCCCTCCACTTT. It specifies CASSYHHRDRGSPLHF.

The rearrangement joins TRBV2 to TRBJ1-5; weak D call: TRBD1 (5 bases). Per germline, CDR1 SNHLY and CDR2 FYNNEI. The V gene lost 5 bases and the J gene lost 2 bases, with 10 bases spanning the gap. The CDR3 loop spans 14 amino acids. In DNA, the CDR3 is TGTGCCAGCAGTCCGATAGGGGGCAATCAGCCCCAGCATTTT. Translation gives CASSPIGGNQPQHF.

The CDR3: CASTDRGRQETQYF. CDR3 nucleotides: TGTGCCAGTACCGACAGGGGGCGTCAAGAGACCCAGTACTTC. The rearrangement links TRBV19 to TRBJ2-5, with 10 bases identical to TRBD1. J was trimmed by 2 bases and V by 7 bases; bases with no gene match: 4. Germline-derived CDR1 and CDR2 are LNHDA and SQIVND (reference sequence). The CDR3 contains 14 residues.

The DNA for the CDR3 is TGTGCCAGCAGCCCCCTCTATGGCAGGGGTCCTGACAATGAGCAGTTCTTC. It yields the protein CASSPLYGRGPDNEQFF. The chain is built from TRBV5-4 and TRBJ2-1; possibly TRBD1 for D (6 bases). V lost 4 bases, J lost 5 bases, and 22 bases lay in between. The CDR3 extends over 17 amino acids. Germline V gives CDR1 SGHNT, CDR2 YYREEE (reference sequence).

CDR3 loop: CASSLRGTGNTGELFF. CDR3 nucleotide sequence: TGTGCCAGCAGCCTGCGAGGGACAGGGAACACCGGGGAGCTGTTTTTT. The chain has TRBV28 and TRBJ2-2, with TRBD1 identical over 8 bases. The V and J ends lost 6 bases and 1 base, in that order; junction bases with no gene match: 7. The V gene's germline CDR1 is MDHEN and CDR2 SYDVKM. The CDR3 sequence is 16 residues long.

The CDR3 loop is CASRSDLAKNIQYF. The DNA for the CDR3 is TGTGCCAGTAGAAGCGATTTAGCCAAAAACATTCAGTACTTC. The chain joins TRBV19 to TRBJ2-4; D is undetermined. The V end lost 6 bases, the J end lost 0 bases, and 9 bases lay between the germline ends. CDR3 length: 14 amino acids. The germline V gene encodes CDR1 LNHDA and CDR2 SQIVND (reference sequence).

The chain carries TRBV2 and TRBJ2-4; D is unclear. CDR3 size: 13 residues. Deletions cut 2 bases from V and 7 bases from J, with 9 bases between. Germline lookup yields CDR1 SNHLY and CDR2 FYNNEI. The DNA of the CDR3 is TGTGCCAGCAGTGAAACCCCCCGGAACATTCAGTACTTC. Its translation is CASSETPRNIQYF.

The CDR3 reads CASSPGLIYGYTF. The CDR3 DNA reads TGTGCCAGCAGCCCGGGACTGATCTATGGCTACACCTTC. The chain employs TRBV7-9 and TRBJ1-2; D is perhaps TRBD1 (5 bases). Germline CDR1 and CDR2: SEHNR and FQNEAQ (reference sequence). This CDR3 has 13 amino acids. With 5 bases removed from V and 4 bases from J, the gap between germline ends came to 11 bases.

The V gene is TRBV25-1, the J gene TRBJ2-3, with a weak D call TRBD2 (5 bases). Trimming removed 4 bases at V and 3 bases at J, with 11 bases between. The CDR3 totals 14 residues. Germline V CDR1 and CDR2: MGHDK, SYGVNS. The CDR3 region is CASSARTGTDTQYF. In DNA form, the CDR3 reads TGTGCCAGCAGTGCCCGGACTGGGACAGATACGCAGTATTTT. Looking up the rest from reference TRBV25-1 and TRBJ2-3 gives the full variable domain: EADIYQTPRYLVIGTGKKITLECSQTMGHDKMYWYQQDPGMELHLIHYSYGVNSTEKGDLSSESTVSRIRTEHFPLTLESARPSHTSQYLCASSARTGTDTQYFGPGTRLTVL.

The chain couples TRBV10-3 to TRBJ1-2; 9 bases line up with TRBD1. Germline loops: CDR1 ENHRY, CDR2 SYGVKD. The CDR3 has 14 residues. V was pared by 7 bases and J by 3 bases, with 6 bases of the junction left unmatched. The CDR3 DNA is TGTGCCATCAAACCGGGACAGGGCGACTATGGCTACACCTTC. Amino acids: CAIKPGQGDYGYTF.

The chain links TRBV5-6 to TRBJ2-3; 7 bases align to TRBD2. The CDR3 contains 16 residues. Germline V CDR1 and CDR2: SGHDT, YYEEEE. V gave up 1 base and J gave up 0 bases; unmatched junction bases: 5. As DNA, the CDR3 is TGTGCCAGCAGCTTGCAAGCGGGGAGCAGCACAGATACGCAGTATTTT. It specifies CASSLQAGSSTDTQYF.

The J gene is TRBJ2-3, the V gene TRBV29-1; 10 bases are shared with TRBD1. CDR1 and CDR2 (germline): SQVTM, ANQGSEA. This CDR3 comprises 14 residues. V lost 6 bases, J lost 4 bases, and 7 bases stayed unmatched. This chain's CDR3 is CSVRQGAVADTQYF. CDR3 bases: TGCAGCGTGCGACAGGGGGCGGTTGCAGATACGCAGTATTTT.

CDR3 sequence (DNA): TGTGCCTGGGGGACAGCCCCCGGCTACACCTTC. Translated: CAWGTAPGYTF. The V gene is TRBV30, the J gene TRBJ1-2; 7 bases map to TRBD1. CDR3 length: 11 residues. Per the germline V gene, CDR1 is GTSNPN and CDR2 is SVGIG (reference sequence). V lost 5 bases to trimming and J lost 8 bases; unmatched junction nucleotides: 5.

The chain recombines TRBV21-1 with TRBJ2-2; TRBD2 is taken as the D call from the table, unchecked against the DNA. TRBV21-1 is termed a pseudogene. The CDR3 sequence is 14 residues long. The CDR3 DNA is TGTGCCAGCAGCAAGGATGGGGGGGCCGGGGAGCTGTTTTTT. This encodes CASSKDGGAGELFF.

The genes are TRBV27 and TRBJ2-2, with D possibly being TRBD1 (5 bases). Germline V lookup: CDR1 MNHEY, CDR2 SMNVEV (reference sequence). Trimming pared 5 bases from V and 4 bases from J, leaving 14 bases between. The length of the CDR3 is 15 residues. The CDR3 DNA follows: TGTGCCAGCAGTCCCTTGCAGGGAATCACCGGGGAGCTGTTTTTT. It translates to CASSPLQGITGELFF.

The chain recombines TRBV5-6 with TRBJ1-2, with D perhaps TRBD1 (5 bases). The CDR3 is 14 amino acids. Germline CDR1 SGHDT, CDR2 YYEEEE. The V end was cut by 0 bases, the J end by 8 bases, with 14 bases between. The CDR3 reads CASSLGQPGYGYTF. CDR3 coding DNA: TGTGCCAGCAGCTTGGGACAGCCTGGATACGGCTACACCTTC. The full variable domain, in which reference TRBV5-6 and TRBJ1-2 provide the parts outside the CDR3, is DAGVTQSPTHLIKTRGQQVTLRCSPKSGHDTVSWYQQALGQGPQFIFQYYEEEERQRGNFPDRFSGHQFPNYSSELNVNALLLGDSALYLCASSLGQPGYGYTFGSGTRLTVV.

The chain joins TRBV5-1 to TRBJ2-1, with TRBD2 identical over 12 bases. This CDR3 contains 14 residues. CDR1 is SGHRS, CDR2 YFSETQ, per germline. J was trimmed by 7 bases and V by 4 bases; bases with no gene match: 3. For the CDR3, the DNA is TGCGCCAGCAGCCTAGCGGGGGGGCTGAATGAGCAGTTCTTC. This codes for CASSLAGGLNEQFF. Supplemented by reference TRBV5-1 and TRBJ2-1, the full variable domain reads KAGVTQTPRYLIKTRGQQVTLSCSPISGHRSVSWYQQTPGQGLQFLFEYFSETQRNKGNFPGRFSGRQFSNSRSEMNVSTLELGDSALYLCASSLAGGLNEQFFGPGTRLTVL.

The V call is TRBV25-1, the J call TRBJ2-2; 7 positions agree with TRBD2. This CDR3 has 15 amino acids. Looked up from germline, CDR1 is MGHDK and CDR2 is SYGVNS. V trimming: 5 bases; J trimming: 7 bases; junction bases outside the gene matches: 10. For the CDR3, the DNA is TGTGCCAGCAGTTTCCGGGGGGTTCGAGACGGGGAGCTGTTTTTT. Translating gives CASSFRGVRDGELFF.

V gene TRBV6-5 combines with J gene TRBJ2-7; 8 nucleotides line up with TRBD1. J lost 3 bases, V lost 6 bases, and 7 bases had no gene match. The V gene's germline CDR1 is MNHEY and CDR2 SVGAGI. The CDR3 has 14 amino acids. The CDR3 sequence is CASRLQGVVYEQYF. The CDR3 DNA is TGTGCCAGCAGATTACAGGGGGTCGTCTACGAGCAGTACTTC.

V and J are TRBV2 and TRBJ1-4, with D perhaps TRBD1 (6 bases). From germline, CDR1 is SNHLY and CDR2 FYNNEI. Trimming pared 4 bases from V and 6 bases from J, leaving 9 bases between. This CDR3 contains 13 residues. CDR3 sequence reads: CASSARGYEKLFF. CDR3 DNA sequence: TGTGCCAGCAGTGCGAGGGGGTATGAAAAACTGTTTTTT. Full variable domain (remainder filled in from reference TRBV2 and TRBJ1-4): EPEVTQTPSHQVTQMGQEVILRCVPISNHLYFYWYRQILGQKVEFLVSFYNNEISEKSEIFDDQFSVERPDGSNFTLKIRSTKLEDSAMYFCASSARGYEKLFFGSGTQLSVL.

The chain uses TRBV13 and TRBJ1-1, with a tentative D call TRBD1 (6 bases). CDR1 is PRHDT, CDR2 FYEKMQ, per germline (reference sequence). Between the trimmed V and J ends, which lost 1 base and 0 bases, there was a span of 12 bases. This CDR3 is 16 amino acids long. The CDR3 coding sequence is TGTGCCAGCAGCTTAGCCACAGGGCATCTGAACACTGAAGCTTTCTTT. It encodes CASSLATGHLNTEAFF.

CDR3 protein: CASSYDPRSSYNEQFF. CDR3 DNA sequence: TGTGCCAGCAGTTACGACCCCCGGAGCTCCTACAATGAGCAGTTCTTC. The genes are TRBV5-5 and TRBJ2-1; D not certain. The germline V and J ends were trimmed by 5 bases and 0 bases, with 15 bases remaining between them. Germline V gene sequence: CDR1 SGHKS, CDR2 YYEKEE (reference sequence). The CDR3 consists of 16 residues.

V and J are TRBV19 and TRBJ2-7; D is perhaps TRBD2 (5 bases). This CDR3 comprises 13 residues. Per germline, CDR1 LNHDA and CDR2 SQIVND (reference sequence). Trimming cost V 5 bases and J 3 bases, with 11 bases left between them. CDR3 nucleotides: TGTGCCAGTAGTCCCTCCGGACTCTACGAGCAGTACTTC. Protein: CASSPSGLYEQYF.

This sequence joins TRBV4-2 and TRBJ2-7, with D possibly being TRBD2 (5 bases). There are 14 residues in the CDR3. Germline assignment: CDR1 LGHNA and CDR2 YNFKEQ. Trimming stripped 4 bases from V and 0 bases from J, with 10 bases between. In nucleotides, the CDR3 is TGTGCCAGCAGCCGCGGGCAGGACTCCTACGAGCAGTACTTC. It codes for CASSRGQDSYEQYF.

V and J are TRBV7-2 and TRBJ1-2; the D is unclear. Between the trimmed V and J ends, which lost 8 bases and 2 bases, there was a span of 6 bases. This CDR3 region has 11 residues. CDR1 SGHTA and CDR2 FQGNSA come from the germline V gene. For the CDR3, the DNA is TGTGCCAGCGGGGAGAACTATGGCTACACCTTC. It yields the protein CASGENYGYTF.

The chain couples TRBV6-5 to TRBJ1-1; weak D call: TRBD1 (5 bases). The CDR3 spans 15 residues. CDR1 and CDR2 (germline): MNHEY, SVGAGI. V was trimmed by 3 bases and J by 1 base, leaving 12 bases between them. Written as DNA, the CDR3 is TGTGCCAGCAGTTATAGAGGCGACAGGAACACTGAAGCTTTCTTT. This gives the protein CASSYRGDRNTEAFF.

The chain has TRBV30 and TRBJ2-5, with 9 bases identical to TRBD1. Germline V lookup: CDR1 GTSNPN, CDR2 SVGIG (reference sequence). The V and J ends lost 3 bases and 1 base, in that order; junction bases with no gene match: 9. The CDR3 is 16 residues long. Written as DNA, the CDR3 is TGTGCCTGGAGGAAGTACAGGACAGGGGTCCAAGAGACCCAGTACTTC. Translation: CAWRKYRTGVQETQYF.